Each of the 30 T cell receptor beta chains below was sequenced from the same sample in a study of metastatic and nonmetastatic thyroid tumors. TCRdb re-clonotyped the PCR reads via MiXCR. The data contain roughly 59,000 clones, 15% to 20% of them singletons. Treatment of any kind had been given to no patient before thyroid surgery. The source material was blood. These receptors came from a male donor with papillary thyroid cancer or a benign thyroid nodule (not recorded which). Some clones in this sample may be carry-over from other donors' samples.

This clone was found many times. The rearrangement links TRBV7-3 to TRBJ2-1; TRBD2 is a possible D gene (5 bases). Germline values: CDR1 SGHTA, CDR2 FQGTGA. The CDR3 consists of 15 residues. With 1 base removed from V and 2 bases from J, the gap between germline ends came to 9 bases. The CDR3 loop is CASSLNPGTYNEQFF. Written as DNA, the CDR3 is TGTGCCAGCAGCTTAAACCCCGGGACCTACAATGAGCAGTTCTTC.

This clone was seen ten or more times. The chain links TRBV20-1 to TRBJ2-1; D unresolved. This CDR3 has 13 residues. Germline V CDR1 and CDR2: DFQATT, SNEGSKA (reference sequence). The germline V and J ends were trimmed by 5 bases and 6 bases, with 14 bases remaining between them. The CDR3 protein is CSAPLLVANEQFF. CDR3 nucleotides: TGCAGTGCTCCCCTTTTGGTAGCCAATGAGCAGTTCTTC.

This clone came up many times. The gene calls are TRBV6-6 and TRBJ1-5; TRBD1 might be the D (6 bases). Germline V gene lookup returns CDR1 MNHNY and CDR2 SVGAGI (reference sequence). The CDR3 extends over 15 amino acids. With 1 base removed from V and 5 bases from J, the gap between germline ends came to 12 bases. The CDR3 reads CASSYFSRGDQPQHF. Written as DNA, the CDR3 is TGTGCCAGCAGTTACTTTTCCAGGGGAGATCAGCCCCAGCATTTT.

Only a few counts were recorded for this clone. A much larger clone differs by one base, so this may be a read error. The J gene is TRBJ2-3, the V gene TRBV4-3; D not certain. The CDR3 covers 14 residues. CDR1 is LGHNA and CDR2 is YSLEER in the germline V gene. V was cut by 3 bases and J by 3 bases, with 10 bases left in between. CDR3 bases: TGCGCCAGCAGCCAGACCGTGAATACAGATACGCAGTATTTT. Translating it yields CASSQTVNTDTQYF.

Turning to this clone: This may be a read error, as it is one base from a much larger clone. The genes are TRBV19 and TRBJ2-1, with D uncertain. Trimming removed 3 bases at V and 3 bases at J, with 12 bases between. Germline lookup yields CDR1 LNHDA and CDR2 SQIVND (reference sequence). The CDR3 consists of 15 residues. This CDR3 reads CASSISQSYYNEQFF. The DNA of the CDR3 is TGTGCCAGTAGTATTAGCCAAAGCTACTACAATGAGCAGTTCTTC.

This clone was seen many times. The CDR3 spells CASSFDRLYEQYV. Written as DNA, the CDR3 is TGTGCCAGCAGCTTCGACAGGCTCTACGAGCAGTACGTC. The chain couples TRBV5-5 to TRBJ2-7, with D tentatively TRBD1 (6 bases). V lost 2 bases and J 3 bases, leaving 9 bases between the germline ends. CDR1 and CDR2 from the germline V gene are SGHKS and YYEKEE (reference sequence). The CDR3 is 13 residues long.

This clone has at least ten counts. The J gene is TRBJ2-5, the V gene TRBV9, with 8 bases matching TRBD2. The germline V gene has CDR1 SGDLS and CDR2 YYNGEE. With 0 bases clipped from V and 5 bases from J, the junction kept 9 bases outside the gene matches. The CDR3 spans 16 residues. The CDR3 nucleotides read TGTGCCAGCAGCGTAGACTTGGCGGGGGGTGTGGAGACCCAGTACTTC. This sequence encodes CASSVDLAGGVETQYF. Using reference TRBV9 and TRBJ2-5 for the parts outside the CDR3, the full variable domain is DSGVTQTPKHLITATGQRVTLRCSPRSGDLSVYWYQQSLDQGLQFLIQYYNGEERAKGNILERFSAQQFPDLHSELNLSSLELGDSALYFCASSVDLAGGVETQYFGPGTRLLVL.

Regarding this clone: The limits of the CDR3 on the DNA are not certain, so only TCRdb's listed CDR3 is given. The CDR3 region is CSSILGGSVSYEQYF. The chain uses TRBV28 and TRBJ2-7; TRBD1 is the table's D call, not checked against the DNA. CDR1 is MDHEN and CDR2 is SYDVKM in the germline V gene. The CDR3 has 15 residues if both end residues are counted.

This clone came up many times. This rearrangement joins TRBV27 to TRBJ1-1; D is unresolved. CDR3 size: 12 residues. V lost 3 bases, J lost 5 bases, and 7 bases lay in between. Germline assignment: CDR1 MNHEY and CDR2 SMNVEV (reference sequence). CDR3 residues: CASSFSGTEAFF. Written as DNA, the CDR3 is TGTGCCAGCAGTTTCTCCGGGACTGAAGCTTTCTTT.

This sequence joins TRBV6-1 and TRBJ1-1, with TRBD1 matching over 11 bases. Looked up from germline, CDR1 is MNHNS and CDR2 is SASEGT. The CDR3 sequence is 15 residues long. J lost 4 bases, V lost 2 bases, and 3 bases had no gene match. The CDR3 DNA sequence: TGTGCCAGCAGTGAATTAGGGACAGGGGGCACTGAAGCTTTCTTT. This translates into CASSELGTGGTEAFF.

This clone was seen only a few times. The chain links TRBV2 to TRBJ2-7, with TRBD2 as a possible D gene (5 bases). The V end lost 5 bases, the J end lost 5 bases, and 10 bases lay between the germline ends. The CDR3 is made up of 12 amino acids. Germline V gene data show CDR1 as SNHLY and CDR2 as FYNNEI. For the CDR3, the DNA is TGTGCCAGCAGTACAGCGGTTAACGAGCAGTACGTC. Protein sequence: CASSTAVNEQYV.

V is TRBV9 and J is TRBJ2-3; unclear D gene. Between the trimmed V and J ends, which lost 3 bases and 4 bases, there was a span of 21 bases. This CDR3 has 17 amino acids. Per germline, CDR1 SGDLS and CDR2 YYNGEE. As DNA, the CDR3 is TGTGCCAGCAGCGACCACGCCAACTATCGGGTGGCAGATACGCAGTATTTT. Residues: CASSDHANYRVADTQYF.

There are many counts of this clone. The rearrangement uses TRBV28 and TRBJ2-5; the D is unclear. The CDR3 spans 15 residues. V was shortened by 1 base and J by 7 bases, with 16 bases between the two germline ends. Germline values: CDR1 MDHEN, CDR2 SYDVKM. Written as DNA, the CDR3 is TGTGCCAGCAGTTTATTGGGCACTCGAGGACGGACCCAGTACTTC. It specifies CASSLLGTRGRTQYF.

A few counts support this clone. The gene calls are TRBV6-2 or TRBV6-3 and TRBJ2-7; TRBD2 aligns across 11 bases. The germline gives CDR1 MNHEY, CDR2 SVGEGT. The CDR3 has 13 amino acids. V lost 6 bases to trimming and J lost 6 bases; unmatched junction nucleotides: 4. CDR3 in amino acids: CASSFGLAGEQYF. The DNA for the CDR3 is TGTGCCAGCAGCTTCGGACTAGCGGGCGAGCAGTACTTC.

There are a few counts of this clone. The chain has TRBV27 and TRBJ1-6, with D possibly matching TRBD1 (6 bases). The CDR3 extends over 16 amino acids. V dropped 3 bases and J dropped 4 bases, with 13 bases sitting between them. CDR1 is MNHEY and CDR2 is SMNVEV in the germline V gene (reference sequence). The CDR3 loop reads CASSLDRGAYNSPLHF. CDR3 in DNA: TGTGCCAGCAGTTTGGACAGAGGAGCATATAATTCACCCCTCCACTTT.

The table lists this clone with many counts. The chain has TRBV5-1 and TRBJ2-7, with no clear D. There are 14 residues in the CDR3. Trimming removed 0 bases from V and 2 bases from J, with 9 bases in between. Per the germline V gene, CDR1 is SGHRS and CDR2 is YFSETQ. The CDR3 reads CASSLAGQTYEQYF. CDR3 bases: TGCGCCAGCAGCTTGGCCGGGCAGACCTACGAGCAGTACTTC.

This clone was observed a few times. This rearrangement joins TRBV20-1 to TRBJ2-7; TRBD2 is a possible D gene (5 bases). Trimming stripped 3 bases from V and 0 bases from J, with 9 bases between. This CDR3 has 13 amino acids. CDR1 is DFQATT, CDR2 SNEGSKA, per germline (reference sequence). CDR3 coding DNA: TGCAGTGCTAGCGGGGTTGGCTCCTACGAGCAGTACTTC. Protein sequence: CSASGVGSYEQYF.

This clone was observed a single time. The chain combines TRBV11-2 with TRBJ2-7, with no clear D. The V end lost 1 base, the J end lost 6 bases, and 7 bases lay between the germline ends. CDR1 and CDR2 (germline): SGHAT, FQNNGV. The CDR3 spans 12 residues. CDR3 sequence (DNA): TGTGCCAGCAGCTTAGCATGGGGCGAGCAGTACTTC. Amino acid sequence: CASSLAWGEQYF. Complete variable domain (other parts from reference TRBV11-2 and TRBJ2-7): EAGVAQSPRYKIIEKRQSVAFWCNPISGHATLYWYQQILGQGPKLLIQFQNNGVVDDSQLPKDRFSAERLKGVDSTLKIQPAKLEDSAVYLCASSLAWGEQYFGPGTRLTVT.

V gene TRBV7-8 combines with J gene TRBJ1-4; no reliable D call. The CDR3 has 14 residues. Trimming took 1 base from V and 7 from J, leaving 10 bases between them. In germline, CDR1 is SGHVS, CDR2 FQNEAQ. CDR3 loop: CASSLGGFGEKLFF. CDR3 DNA: TGTGCCAGCAGCTTAGGCGGGTTTGGTGAAAAACTGTTTTTT.

This clone was observed at least ten times. The genes are TRBV29-1 and TRBJ2-1; D not certain. Germline CDR1 reads SQVTM; CDR2 reads ANQGSEA. CDR3 length equals 11 residues. The ends were cut back, 7 bases at V and 7 bases at J, with 11 bases in the middle. The CDR3 loop is CSGVKHNEQFF. CDR3 sequence (DNA): TGCAGCGGGGTCAAGCATAATGAGCAGTTCTTC.

Ten or more counts support this clone. The genes are TRBV6-1 and TRBJ1-2; tentatively, D is TRBD1 (6 bases). Germline lookup yields CDR1 MNHNS and CDR2 SASEGT. V dropped 5 bases and J dropped 8 bases, with 12 bases sitting between them. This CDR3 has 12 amino acids. CDR3 sequence reads: CASSRWGRGYTF. CDR3 nucleotides: TGTGCCAGCAGTCGGTGGGGGCGCGGCTACACCTTC.

Remarks on this clone: A much larger clone lies one base from this, so it may be a read error. The sample holds other DNA sequences that translate to the same CDR3. CDR3 sequence: CATSRDSGTGFTGELFF. The CDR3 DNA follows: TGTGCCACCAGCAGAGATAGCGGTACAGGGTTCACCGGGGAGCTGTTTTTT. This sequence joins TRBV15 and TRBJ2-2; tentatively, D is TRBD1 or TRBD2 (6 bases each). This CDR3 is built from 17 residues. The germline V and J ends were trimmed by 0 bases and 4 bases, with 15 bases remaining between them. Germline CDR1 and CDR2: LNHNV and YYDKDF (reference sequence).

This clone was observed at least ten times. The chain uses TRBV5-6 and TRBJ2-2; D gene ambiguous. Germline CDR1 SGHDT, CDR2 YYEEEE. V gave up 3 bases and J gave up 1 base, with 4 bases separating them. The CDR3 is 13 amino acids. CDR3: CASSSQNTGELFF. The CDR3 region has the DNA TGTGCCAGCAGCTCACAGAACACCGGGGAGCTGTTTTTT.

This clone was picked up a small number of times. This chain uses TRBV6-5 with TRBJ1-5, with 7 bases lining up with TRBD1. From germline, CDR1 is MNHEY and CDR2 SVGAGI. This CDR3 is 15 amino acids long. V trimming: 2 bases; J trimming: 7 bases; junction bases outside the gene matches: 8. Here the CDR3 DNA reads TGTGCCAGCAGTTACCCGTCCAGGGGGGCGCAGCCCCAGCATTTT. Its protein is CASSYPSRGAQPQHF.

This clone was observed at least ten times. The V and J genes are TRBV6-2 or TRBV6-3 and TRBJ2-1; 10 nucleotides agree with TRBD2. The ends lost 7 bases at V and 8 bases at J; junction bases unmatched: 14. CDR1 is MNHEY and CDR2 is SVGEGT in the germline V gene. The CDR3 loop spans 16 amino acids. For the CDR3, the DNA is TGTGCCAGCACCCCGAGAGCGGGAGGGCCGGTCGATGAGCAGTTCTTC. As protein: CASTPRAGGPVDEQFF.

This chain joins TRBV4-2 and TRBJ2-7; D is possibly TRBD2 (6 bases). V lost 3 bases to trimming and J lost 0 bases, with 18 bases between them. Germline V gene sequence: CDR1 LGHNA, CDR2 YNFKEQ. This CDR3 has 17 amino acids. CDR3 DNA: TGTGCCAGCAGCCATGGGGAGGTGCGGCTTAGCTCCTACGAGCAGTACTTC. Its translation is CASSHGEVRLSSYEQYF.

This chain uses TRBV20-1 with TRBJ2-1; TRBD2 might be the D (5 bases). The germline V gene has CDR1 DFQATT and CDR2 SNEGSKA (reference sequence). The ends were cut back, 3 bases at V and 8 bases at J, with 5 bases in the middle. This CDR3 has 10 amino acids. The CDR3 sequence is CSARRDEQFF. The DNA for the CDR3 is TGCAGTGCTAGGAGGGATGAGCAGTTCTTC.

Ten or more counts support this clone. The rearrangement uses TRBV7-9 and TRBJ2-1; D possibly corresponds to TRBD2 (6 bases). CDR3 length: 12 amino acids. The V end was cut by 11 bases, the J end by 1 base, with 9 bases between. Germline assignment: CDR1 SEHNR and CDR2 FQNEAQ (reference sequence). CDR3 amino acids: CAAGKSYNEQFF. As DNA, the CDR3 is TGTGCCGCGGGGAAATCCTACAATGAGCAGTTCTTC. Filled out from reference TRBV7-9 and TRBJ2-1, the complete variable domain reads DTGVSQNPRHKITKRGQNVTFRCDPISEHNRLYWYRQTLGQGPEFLTYFQNEAQLEKSRLLSDRFSAERPKGSFSTLEIQRTEQGDSAMYLCAAGKSYNEQFFGPGTRLTVL.

This clone was found many times. The CDR3 DNA sequence: TGTGCCAGCAGCTTAGCGATAGCGGGGGCCCAAGAGACCCAGTACTTC. Translated, it gives CASSLAIAGAQETQYF. V gene TRBV7-2 combines with J gene TRBJ2-5; 9 bases agree with TRBD2. V lost 0 bases, J lost 1 base, and 3 bases stayed unmatched. The CDR3 runs 16 residues. Per germline, CDR1 SGHTA and CDR2 FQGNSA.

This clone was observed a handful of times. The rearrangement uses TRBV6-1 and TRBJ2-7; no definite D call. This CDR3 comprises 16 residues. V was cut by 5 bases and J by 1 base, with 18 bases left in between. CDR1 and CDR2 (germline): MNHNS, SASEGT. CDR3 loop: CASSPSPLGRSYEQYF. The CDR3 DNA sequence: TGTGCCAGCAGTCCATCCCCCCTAGGCAGATCCTACGAGCAGTACTTC.